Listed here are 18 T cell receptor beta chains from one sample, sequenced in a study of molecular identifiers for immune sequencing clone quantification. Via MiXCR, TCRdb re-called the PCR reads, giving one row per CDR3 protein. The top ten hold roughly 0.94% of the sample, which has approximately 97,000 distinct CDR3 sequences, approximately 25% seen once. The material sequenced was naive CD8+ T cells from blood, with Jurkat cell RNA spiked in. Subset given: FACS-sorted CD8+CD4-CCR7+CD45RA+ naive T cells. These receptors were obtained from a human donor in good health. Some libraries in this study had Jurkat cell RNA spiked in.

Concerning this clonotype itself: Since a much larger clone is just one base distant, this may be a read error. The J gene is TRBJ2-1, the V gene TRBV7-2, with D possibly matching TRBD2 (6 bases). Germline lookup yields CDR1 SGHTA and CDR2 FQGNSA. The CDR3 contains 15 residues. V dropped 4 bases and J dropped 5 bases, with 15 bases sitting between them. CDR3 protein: CASSSASDPNNEQFF. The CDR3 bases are TGTGCCAGCAGCTCGGCTAGCGACCCGAACAATGAGCAGTTCTTC. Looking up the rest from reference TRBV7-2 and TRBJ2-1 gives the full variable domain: GAGVSQSPSNKVTEKGKDVELRCDPISGHTALYWYRQSLGQGLEFLIYFQGNSAPDKSGLPSDRFSAERTGGSVSTLTIQRTQQEDSAVYLCASSSASDPNNEQFFGPGTRLTVL.

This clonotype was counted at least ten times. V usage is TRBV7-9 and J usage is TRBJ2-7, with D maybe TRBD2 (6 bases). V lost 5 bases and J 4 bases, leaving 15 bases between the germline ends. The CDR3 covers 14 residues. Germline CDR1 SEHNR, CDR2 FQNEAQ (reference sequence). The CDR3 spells CASSRTAGIYEQYF. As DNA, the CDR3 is TGTGCCAGCAGCCGGACGGCGGGAATATACGAGCAGTACTTC.

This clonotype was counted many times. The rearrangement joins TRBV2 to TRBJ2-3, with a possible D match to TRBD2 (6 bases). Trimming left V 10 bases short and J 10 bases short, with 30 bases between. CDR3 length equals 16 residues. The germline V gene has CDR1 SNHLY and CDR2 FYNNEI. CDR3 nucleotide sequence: TGTGCCATGCCGGGGGACTCGGGACGACTTGATGGAGCGCAGTATTTT. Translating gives CAMPGDSGRLDGAQYF.

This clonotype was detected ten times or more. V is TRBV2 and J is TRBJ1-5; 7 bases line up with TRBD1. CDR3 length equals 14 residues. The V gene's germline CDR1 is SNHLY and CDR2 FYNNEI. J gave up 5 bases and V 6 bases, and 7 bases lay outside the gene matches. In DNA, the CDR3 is TGTGCCAGCAGGGGGGAACAGGGGCATCAGCCCCAGCATTTT. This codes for CASRGEQGHQPQHF. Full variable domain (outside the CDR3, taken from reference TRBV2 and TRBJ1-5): EPEVTQTPSHQVTQMGQEVILRCVPISNHLYFYWYRQILGQKVEFLVSFYNNEISEKSEIFDDQFSVERPDGSNFTLKIRSTKLEDSAMYFCASRGEQGHQPQHFGDGTRLSIL.

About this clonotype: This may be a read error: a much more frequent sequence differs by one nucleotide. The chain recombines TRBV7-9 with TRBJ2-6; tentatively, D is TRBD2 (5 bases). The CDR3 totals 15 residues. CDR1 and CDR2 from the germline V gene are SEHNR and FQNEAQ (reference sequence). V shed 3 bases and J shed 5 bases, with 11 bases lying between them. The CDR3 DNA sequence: TGTGCCAGCAGCTTGAGGGAGTCTAGGGCCAACGTCCTGACTTTC. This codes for CASSLRESRANVLTF.

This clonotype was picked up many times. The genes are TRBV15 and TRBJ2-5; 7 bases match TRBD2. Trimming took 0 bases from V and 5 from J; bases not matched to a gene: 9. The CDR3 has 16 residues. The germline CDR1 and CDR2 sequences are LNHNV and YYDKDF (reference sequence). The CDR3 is CATSRDSVGRFETQYF. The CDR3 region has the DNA TGTGCCACCAGCAGAGATTCGGTCGGGAGGTTTGAGACCCAGTACTTC.

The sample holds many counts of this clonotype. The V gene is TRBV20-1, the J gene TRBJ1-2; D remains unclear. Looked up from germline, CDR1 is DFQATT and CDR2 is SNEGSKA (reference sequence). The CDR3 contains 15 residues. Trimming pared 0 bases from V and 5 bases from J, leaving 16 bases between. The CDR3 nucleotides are TGCAGTGCTAGAGATTTCATTGACCGGGAATATGGCTACACCTTC. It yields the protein CSARDFIDREYGYTF.

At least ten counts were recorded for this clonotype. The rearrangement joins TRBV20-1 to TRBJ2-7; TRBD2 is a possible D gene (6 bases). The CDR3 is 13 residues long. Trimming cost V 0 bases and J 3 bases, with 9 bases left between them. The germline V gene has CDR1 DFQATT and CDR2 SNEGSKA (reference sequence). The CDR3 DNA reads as TGCAGTGCTAGAGAGGCGGGACTCTACGAGCAGTACTTC. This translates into CSAREAGLYEQYF.

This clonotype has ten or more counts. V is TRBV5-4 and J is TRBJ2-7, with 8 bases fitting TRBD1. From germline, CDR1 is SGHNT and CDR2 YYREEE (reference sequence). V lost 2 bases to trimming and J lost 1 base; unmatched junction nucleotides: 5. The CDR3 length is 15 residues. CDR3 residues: CASSFQGANSYEQYF. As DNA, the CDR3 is TGTGCCAGCAGCTTCCAGGGGGCTAATTCCTACGAGCAGTACTTC.

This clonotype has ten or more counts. CDR3: CASSPLPGSYNEQFF. DNA for the CDR3: TGTGCCAGTAGTCCACTCCCGGGGAGCTACAATGAGCAGTTCTTC. The rearrangement uses TRBV19 and TRBJ2-1; possibly TRBD2 for D (5 bases). Deletions cut 5 bases from V and 3 bases from J, with 14 bases between. Germline CDR1 reads LNHDA; CDR2 reads SQIVND (reference sequence). This CDR3 is 15 amino acids long.

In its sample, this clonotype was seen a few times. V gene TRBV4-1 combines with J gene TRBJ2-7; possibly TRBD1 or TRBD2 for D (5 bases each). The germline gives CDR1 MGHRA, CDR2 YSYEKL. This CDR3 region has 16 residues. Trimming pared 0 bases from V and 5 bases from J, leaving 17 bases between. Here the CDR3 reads CASSQEGRARGDEQYF. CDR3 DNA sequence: TGCGCCAGCAGCCAAGAGGGGCGAGCCCGAGGGGACGAGCAGTACTTC.

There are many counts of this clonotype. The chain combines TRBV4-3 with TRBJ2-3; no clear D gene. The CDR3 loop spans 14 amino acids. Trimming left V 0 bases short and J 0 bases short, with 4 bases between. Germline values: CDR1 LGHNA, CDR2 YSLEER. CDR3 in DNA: TGCGCCAGCAGCCAAGATGTCAGCACAGATACGCAGTATTTT. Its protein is CASSQDVSTDTQYF.

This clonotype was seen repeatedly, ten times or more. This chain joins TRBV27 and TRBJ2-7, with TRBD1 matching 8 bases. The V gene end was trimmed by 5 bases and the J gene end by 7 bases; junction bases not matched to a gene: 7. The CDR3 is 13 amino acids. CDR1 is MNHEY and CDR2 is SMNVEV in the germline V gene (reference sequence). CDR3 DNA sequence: TGTGCCAGCAGTGGACGGACAGGGCATGAGCAGTACTTC. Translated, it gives CASSGRTGHEQYF.

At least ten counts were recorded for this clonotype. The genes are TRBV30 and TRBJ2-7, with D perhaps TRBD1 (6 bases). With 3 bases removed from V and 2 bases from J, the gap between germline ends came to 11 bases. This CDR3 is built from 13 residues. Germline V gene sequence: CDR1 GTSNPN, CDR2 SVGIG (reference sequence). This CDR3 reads CAWREGQPYEQYF. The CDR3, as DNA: TGTGCCTGGAGGGAAGGACAGCCCTACGAGCAGTACTTC.

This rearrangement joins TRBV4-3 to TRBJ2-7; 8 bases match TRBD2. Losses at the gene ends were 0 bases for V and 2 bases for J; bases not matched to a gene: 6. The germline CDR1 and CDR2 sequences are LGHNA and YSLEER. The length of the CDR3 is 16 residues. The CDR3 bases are TGCGCCAGCAGCCAAGATCGCCTAGCGGGTACCTACGAGCAGTACTTC. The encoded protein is CASSQDRLAGTYEQYF.

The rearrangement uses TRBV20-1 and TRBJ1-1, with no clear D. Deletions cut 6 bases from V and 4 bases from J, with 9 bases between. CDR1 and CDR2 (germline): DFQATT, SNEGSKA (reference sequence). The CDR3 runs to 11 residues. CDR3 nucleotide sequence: TGCAGTGCCTTTTATGGCACTGAAGCTTTCTTT. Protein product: CSAFYGTEAFF.

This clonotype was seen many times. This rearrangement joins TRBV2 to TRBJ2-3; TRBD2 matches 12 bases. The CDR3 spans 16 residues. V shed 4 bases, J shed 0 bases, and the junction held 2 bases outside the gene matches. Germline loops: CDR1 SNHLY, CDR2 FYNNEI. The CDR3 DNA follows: TGTGCCAGCAGTGGGACTAGCGGGACAAGCACAGATACGCAGTATTTT. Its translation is CASSGTSGTSTDTQYF.

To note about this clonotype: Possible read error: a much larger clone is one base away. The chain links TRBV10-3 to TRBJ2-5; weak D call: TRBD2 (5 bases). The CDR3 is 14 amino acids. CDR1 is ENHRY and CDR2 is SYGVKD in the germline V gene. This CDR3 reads CAIGEVGVRETQYF. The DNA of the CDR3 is TGTGCCATCGGTGAGGTCGGGGTGCGAGAGACCCAGTACTTC.